A selection of T cell receptor beta chains follows, all from one sample in a study of early T cells in non-severe SARS-CoV-2 infection. TCRdb reprocessed the 5' RACE reads via MiXCR and lists one record per CDR3 protein. The sample lists approximately 49,000 distinct CDR3 sequences, 10% to 15% occurring once. The sequenced material came from whole blood. Source of these receptors: an adult who was a healthcare worker with PCR-confirmed SARS-CoV-2 infection or an uninfected control (not recorded which). CDR3s include the opening cysteine and the closing phenylalanine or tryptophan. The D gene is left open where the match is weak. The size field is filled for only some rows; it gives once, few, many or a size class.

clone size,J gene,D gene,V gene,CDR3 length,CDR3 protein,CDR3 DNA
few,TRBJ2-7,-,TRBV7-8,15,CASSPQAQGLREQYF,TGTGCCAGCAGCCCCCAGGCGCAGGGATTGCGGGAGCAGTACTTC
many,TRBJ2-5,-,TRBV7-2,13,CASSFTGRETQYF,TGTGCCAGCAGCTTCACGGGGCGGGAGACCCAGTACTTC
many,TRBJ1-1,-,TRBV4-1,15,CASSHRTGRNTEAFF,TGCGCCAGCAGCCATCGAACAGGGAGGAACACTGAAGCTTTCTTT
-,TRBJ1-4,TRBD1,TRBV7-9,14,CASRQGTDPEKLFF,TGTGCCAGCAGGCAAGGGACAGACCCTGAAAAACTGTTTTTT
-,TRBJ2-1,TRBD2,TRBV6-2/TRBV6-3,15,CAAGYASGIGGEQFF,TGTGCCGCGGGGTATGCTAGCGGTATAGGCGGTGAGCAGTTCTTC
-,TRBJ2-5,-,TRBV9,14,CASSVDTAQETQYF,TGTGCCAGCAGCGTAGATACAGCTCAAGAGACCCAGTACTTC
many,TRBJ1-4,-,TRBV7-2,15,CASRLDDATNEKLFF,TGTGCCAGCAGACTGGACGATGCAACTAATGAAAAACTGTTTTTT
few,TRBJ2-5,-,TRBV29-1,13,CSVEGTRQETQYF,TGCAGCGTTGAGGGGACACGACAAGAGACCCAGTACTTC
-,TRBJ2-7,-,TRBV7-2,13,CASSLGGPGEQYF,TGTGCCAGCAGCTTAGGCGGGCCAGGGGAGCAGTACTTC
many,TRBJ1-2,-,TRBV30,11,CAGIAGQGYTF,TGTGCCGGGATCGCAGGGCAAGGCTACACCTTC
-,TRBJ2-3,TRBD1,TRBV5-1,16,CASSRTGTGGEGTQYF,TGCGCCAGCAGCAGGACCGGGACAGGGGGCGAAGGTACGCAGTATTTT
many,TRBJ2-7,-,TRBV6-2/TRBV6-3,15,CASSYSTRQTYEQYF,TGTGCCAGCAGTTACTCGACTAGGCAAACCTACGAGCAGTACTTC
many,TRBJ1-1,-,TRBV11-2,15,CASSPSIGPGSEAFF,TGTGCCAGCAGCCCATCAATAGGGCCGGGGTCTGAAGCTTTCTTT
-,TRBJ2-1,TRBD1,TRBV19,13,CASGDRAGNEQFF,TGTGCCAGTGGAGACAGGGCCGGCAATGAGCAGTTCTTC
-,TRBJ2-2,-,TRBV18,18,CASSPQSSAYTNTGELFF,TGTGCCAGCTCACCACAGTCTAGCGCATACACGAACACCGGGGAGCTGTTTTTT
once,TRBJ2-7,-,TRBV7-3,13,CASSVSQGSEQYF,TGTGCCAGCAGCGTATCACAGGGTTCCGAGCAGTACTTC
-,TRBJ2-1,TRBD2,TRBV28,13,CASNKRGNNEQFF,TGTGCCAGCAATAAGCGGGGGAACAATGAGCAGTTCTTC
many,TRBJ1-1,-,TRBV27,14,CASSFLKVQGEAFF,TGTGCCAGCAGTTTCCTGAAGGTACAGGGTGAAGCTTTCTTT
few,TRBJ2-3,TRBD2,TRBV9,16,CASSVVASGITDTQYF,TGTGCCAGCAGCGTAGTAGCTAGCGGGATCACAGATACGCAGTATTTT
few,TRBJ2-2,-,TRBV20-1,15,CSARDITANTGELFF,TGCAGTGCTAGAGATATAACAGCAAACACCGGGGAGCTGTTTTTT
-,TRBJ2-6,-,TRBV2,15,CASSEDPSGANVLTF,TGTGCCAGCAGTGAGGACCCGTCTGGGGCCAACGTCCTGACTTTC
many,TRBJ1-2,-,TRBV24-1,12,CATSESNYGYTF,TGTGCCACCAGTGAGTCTAACTATGGCTACACCTTC
-,TRBJ2-7,-,TRBV28,13,CASSTFQGYEQYF,TGTGCCAGCAGTACTTTCCAGGGCTACGAGCAGTACTTC
many,TRBJ2-3,-,TRBV18,15,CASSPRGSGSNTQYF,TGTGCCAGCTCACCAAGGGGCAGCGGATCAAATACGCAGTATTTT
many,TRBJ1-6,-,TRBV6-2/TRBV6-3,14,CASSPTRQNSPLHF,TGTGCCAGCAGTCCTACCCGACAGAATTCACCCCTCCACTTT
many,TRBJ2-1,-,TRBV20-1,11,CSAPQGPEQFF,TGCAGTGCGCCACAGGGTCCTGAGCAGTTCTTC
few,TRBJ2-7,-,TRBV29-1,13,CSVVVPEAYEQYF,TGCAGCGTTGTAGTCCCAGAAGCCTACGAGCAGTACTTC